These 30 T cell receptor beta chains originate from one sample sequenced in a study of shared clonotypes between healthy human individuals. The assay was immunoSEQ multiplex PCR, and TCRdb's table has in-frame clones only and misses some. Of about 460,000 clones listed, roughly four fifths were seen once; the top ten hold about 12%. The material sequenced was PBMCs. These receptors were collected from a middle-aged woman in good health. Some clones in this sample may be carry-over from other donors' samples.

The chain couples TRBV27 to TRBJ1-5, with D possibly matching TRBD1 (6 bases). The V and J ends lost 3 bases and 4 bases respectively, with 10 bases between them. Germline V CDR1 and CDR2: MNHEY, SMNVEV (reference sequence). This CDR3 is built from 14 residues. Written as DNA, the CDR3 is TGTGCCAGCAGTTTGTCAGGGGCAAATCAGCCCCAGCATTTT. Protein product: CASSLSGANQPQHF.

V gene TRBV28 combines with J gene TRBJ1-4; no reliable D call. Trimming removed 4 bases from V and 6 bases from J, with 12 bases in between. Germline loops: CDR1 MDHEN, CDR2 SYDVKM. There are 14 residues in the CDR3. CDR3 DNA sequence: TGTGCCAGCAGTTATCCCGGCCCTTATGAAAAACTGTTTTTT. Translation gives CASSYPGPYEKLFF.

The chain's CDR3 is CAISEGNVGTGELFF. The CDR3 bases are TGTGCCATCAGTGAGGGGAACGTGGGAACCGGGGAGCTGTTTTTT. The chain employs TRBV10-3 and TRBJ2-2; D gene ambiguous. Germline CDR1 and CDR2: ENHRY and SYGVKD. The CDR3 length is 15 residues. Trimming took 2 bases from V and 5 from J, leaving 12 bases between them.

The CDR3 DNA sequence: TGCGCCAGCAGCCCGCCGGACAGGGCTAACTATGGCTACACCTTC. Translating gives CASSPPDRANYGYTF. The chain joins TRBV5-1 to TRBJ1-2; 8 bases fit TRBD1. The CDR3 runs to 15 residues. The J segment lost 0 bases and the V segment lost 4 bases, leaving 5 bases of the junction unmatched. The germline V gene has CDR1 SGHRS and CDR2 YFSETQ.

The V call is TRBV10-2, the J call TRBJ2-7; TRBD2 agrees at 12 bases. CDR1 is WSHSY and CDR2 is SAAADI in the germline V gene. The CDR3 spans 15 residues. The V gene end was trimmed by 6 bases and the J gene end by 4 bases; junction bases not matched to a gene: 7. CDR3 region: CASSPLAGGIYEQYF. The CDR3 DNA reads as TGCGCCAGCAGCCCTCTAGCGGGAGGGATATACGAGCAGTACTTC.

V gene TRBV29-1 combines with J gene TRBJ2-1, with 8 bases that match TRBD2. Unmatched junction bases numbered 14, after V lost 6 bases and J lost 10 bases. The CDR3 is 14 residues long. The germline CDR1 and CDR2 sequences are SQVTM and ANQGSEA. CDR3 in DNA: TGCAGCGTGGCGGGCGGGAGGTCTCTTCAGGAGCAGTTCTTC. This translates into CSVAGGRSLQEQFF.

The chain carries TRBV9 and TRBJ1-2, with D unclear. There are 13 residues in the CDR3. V was pared by 4 bases and J by 4 bases, with 11 bases between. CDR1 is SGDLS and CDR2 is YYNGEE in the germline V gene. Here the CDR3 reads CASSPPNSYGYTF. In nucleotides, the CDR3 is TGTGCCAGCAGCCCGCCCAATAGCTATGGCTACACCTTC.

The chain recombines TRBV30 with TRBJ1-4, with 12 bases that match TRBD1. CDR1 is GTSNPN and CDR2 is SVGIG in the germline V gene (reference sequence). Trimming took 0 bases from V and 8 from J; bases not matched to a gene: 4. The CDR3 consists of 15 residues. The CDR3 bases are TGTGCCTGGAGTGTGCGGGACAGGGGGCCCGAAAAACTGTTTTTT. Its translation is CAWSVRDRGPEKLFF.

The rearrangement joins TRBV7-6 to TRBJ2-7, with 11 bases matching TRBD1. Germline V lookup: CDR1 SGHVS, CDR2 FNYEAQ. The CDR3 spans 15 residues. With 3 bases clipped from V and 3 bases from J, the junction kept 4 bases outside the gene matches. Here the CDR3 reads CASSLGTGGSYEQYF. Here the CDR3 DNA reads TGTGCCAGCAGCTTGGGGACAGGGGGGAGCTACGAGCAGTACTTC.

There are many counts of this clone. V gene TRBV7-9 combines with J gene TRBJ1-2; 7 bases map to TRBD1. Germline V gives CDR1 SEHNR, CDR2 FQNEAQ (reference sequence). The CDR3 is 13 residues long. The trim removed 7 bases at V and 7 bases at J, leaving 9 bases unmatched. The CDR3 reads CASNRQGEGGYTF. The CDR3 nucleotides are TGTGCCAGCAACCGACAGGGAGAGGGTGGCTACACCTTC.

This clone appeared a single time. The chain couples TRBV7-2 to TRBJ1-2; 9 bases match TRBD1. V was clipped by 5 bases and J by 4 bases; unmatched bases: 11. This CDR3 spans 16 amino acids. CDR1 and CDR2 from the germline V gene are SGHTA and FQGNSA. Here the CDR3 reads CASSLPPGQGVYGYTF. The CDR3 region has the DNA TGTGCCAGCAGCCTACCCCCGGGACAGGGCGTCTATGGCTACACCTTC. The full variable domain, in which reference TRBV7-2 and TRBJ1-2 provide the parts outside the CDR3, is GAGVSQSPSNKVTEKGKDVELRCDPISGHTALYWYRQSLGQGLEFLIYFQGNSAPDKSGLPSDRFSAERTGGSVSTLTIQRTQQEDSAVYLCASSLPPGQGVYGYTFGSGTRLTVV.

The rearrangement links TRBV5-5 to TRBJ2-1; D is unclear. The V gene lost 2 bases and the J gene lost 0 bases, with 6 bases spanning the gap. Germline V gene data show CDR1 as SGHKS and CDR2 as YYEKEE (reference sequence). The CDR3 has 14 residues. CDR3 in amino acids: CASSFTVSYNEQFF. The CDR3, as DNA: TGTGCCAGCAGCTTTACAGTCTCCTACAATGAGCAGTTCTTC.

The genes are TRBV11-3 and TRBJ1-3; no definite D call. V lost 0 bases and J lost 4, with 13 bases in between. This CDR3 contains 16 residues. CDR1 is SGHNT and CDR2 is YENEEA in the germline V gene. The DNA of the CDR3 is TGTGCCAGCAGCTTAGATCCCTCTCCTAGGGGAAACACCATATATTTT. It specifies CASSLDPSPRGNTIYF.

The rearrangement uses TRBV5-1 and TRBJ1-5; D may be TRBD1 (6 bases). From germline, CDR1 is SGHRS and CDR2 YFSETQ. The V and J ends lost 4 bases and 1 base respectively, with 12 bases between them. The CDR3 consists of 15 residues. The CDR3 spells CASSVGTMSNQPQHF. CDR3 in DNA: TGCGCCAGCAGCGTCGGGACAATGAGCAATCAGCCCCAGCATTTT.

As regards this clone: This may be a read error: a much more frequent sequence differs by one nucleotide. V usage is TRBV29-1 and J usage is TRBJ2-1; TRBD2 matches at 7 bases. Germline-derived CDR1 and CDR2 are SQVTM and ANQGSEA. The CDR3 loop spans 15 amino acids. The CDR3 loop is CGVRLALGGGNEQFF. The CDR3 nucleotides read TGCGGCGTTCGTCTCGCACTGGGGGGGGGCAATGAGCAGTTCTTC.

The chain is built from TRBV28 and TRBJ2-7; D is possibly TRBD1 (5 bases). The CDR3 runs 14 residues. With 4 bases removed from V and 0 bases from J, the gap between germline ends came to 10 bases. The V gene's germline CDR1 is MDHEN and CDR2 SYDVKM. The CDR3, as DNA: TGTGCCAGCAGTTCCCAGGGAATCTCCTACGAGCAGTACTTC. Translated, it gives CASSSQGISYEQYF.

The V gene is TRBV5-1, the J gene TRBJ2-7, with D possibly called TRBD1 or TRBD2 (5 bases each). CDR1 is SGHRS, CDR2 YFSETQ, per germline. The length of the CDR3 is 14 residues. The V end lost 0 bases, the J end lost 5 bases, and 12 bases lay between the germline ends. The CDR3 sequence: CASSLVRGVNEQYF. CDR3 coding DNA: TGCGCCAGCAGCTTGGTTAGGGGAGTCAACGAGCAGTACTTC. The full variable domain, its missing parts supplied by reference TRBV5-1 and TRBJ2-7, is KAGVTQTPRYLIKTRGQQVTLSCSPISGHRSVSWYQQTPGQGLQFLFEYFSETQRNKGNFPGRFSGRQFSNSRSEMNVSTLELGDSALYLCASSLVRGVNEQYFGPGTRLTVT.

This clone was counted at least ten times. The chain joins TRBV5-1 to TRBJ2-4; D is unresolved. CDR3 length: 15 residues. Germline lookup yields CDR1 SGHRS and CDR2 YFSETQ. V lost 4 bases and J 5 bases, leaving 16 bases between the germline ends. This CDR3 reads CASSPRVDGENIQYF. The CDR3 nucleotides are TGCGCCAGCAGCCCCCGGGTGGACGGAGAAAACATTCAGTACTTC.

This clone was observed a handful of times. The chain is built from TRBV4-1 and TRBJ2-5, with 7 bases lining up with TRBD1. Losses at the gene ends were 3 bases for V and 1 base for J; bases not matched to a gene: 2. This CDR3 has 14 residues. Germline V gives CDR1 MGHRA, CDR2 YSYEKL. The CDR3 here is CASSQRQGQETQYF. CDR3 coding DNA: TGCGCCAGCAGCCAGCGACAGGGCCAAGAGACCCAGTACTTC.

The chain is built from TRBV7-8 and TRBJ2-3; D is undetermined. V lost 3 bases to trimming and J lost 5 bases, with 3 bases between them. The CDR3 runs to 11 residues. CDR1 SGHVS and CDR2 FQNEAQ come from the germline V gene. The CDR3 region has the DNA TGTGCCAGCAGCTTTCGAGATACGCAGTATTTT. Encoded protein: CASSFRDTQYF.

This clone was counted at least ten times. V usage is TRBV5-1 and J usage is TRBJ2-7; maybe TRBD2 (6 bases). Germline assignment: CDR1 SGHRS and CDR2 YFSETQ. The germline V and J ends were trimmed by 4 bases and 3 bases, with 11 bases remaining between them. The CDR3 totals 13 residues. CDR3 region: CASSPTSYYEQYF. In DNA form, the CDR3 reads TGCGCCAGCAGCCCGACTAGTTACTACGAGCAGTACTTC.

This sequence joins TRBV27 and TRBJ2-3; D remains unclear. Trimming took off 3 bases at V and 1 base at J, with 8 bases between the two ends. The germline V gene encodes CDR1 MNHEY and CDR2 SMNVEV (reference sequence). The CDR3 has 14 amino acids. The CDR3 sequence: CASSFPGRTDTQYF. CDR3 coding DNA: TGTGCCAGCAGTTTCCCCGGGCGCACAGATACGCAGTATTTT.

V is TRBV20-1 and J is TRBJ2-7, with D unclear. CDR3 length equals 10 residues. CDR1 and CDR2 from the germline V gene are DFQATT and SNEGSKA (reference sequence). Trimming left V 1 base short and J 5 bases short, with 3 bases between. The DNA for the CDR3 is TGCAGTGCTAGAGGGGACGAGCAGTACTTC. It yields the protein CSARGDEQYF.

The rearrangement joins TRBV28 to TRBJ2-5, with 10 bases aligning to TRBD1. The length of the CDR3 is 15 residues. With 2 bases clipped from V and 7 bases from J, the junction kept 7 bases outside the gene matches. The germline V gene encodes CDR1 MDHEN and CDR2 SYDVKM. The CDR3 DNA reads TGTGCCAGCAGTTTACTGGGACAGGGGAGTGGGACCCAGTACTTC. It translates to CASSLLGQGSGTQYF.

This clone is a singleton in its sample. The V and J genes are TRBV15 and TRBJ2-5; D might be TRBD1 (6 bases). CDR3 length: 15 amino acids. In germline, CDR1 is LNHNV, CDR2 YYDKDF (reference sequence). The V end lost 5 bases, the J end lost 4 bases, and 17 bases lay between the germline ends. Written as DNA, the CDR3 is TGTGCCACCAGCGATGACACCCGACAGGCAGAGACCCAGTACTTC. Its protein product is CATSDDTRQAETQYF.

The chain uses TRBV28 and TRBJ2-7; 10 bases align to TRBD2. V dropped 6 bases and J dropped 4; count of bases not matched to a gene: 9. The CDR3 contains 15 residues. Germline CDR1 MDHEN, CDR2 SYDVKM. The CDR3 loop reads CASSPPSSGSYEQYF. In DNA, the CDR3 is TGTGCCAGCAGCCCCCCTTCTAGCGGGAGTTACGAGCAGTACTTC.

Comments on this clone: A far more abundant clone sits one base away, making this likely a read error. The chain carries TRBV27 and TRBJ2-5; D gene unclear. The germline V gene has CDR1 MNHEY and CDR2 SMNVEV (reference sequence). The CDR3 sequence is 14 residues long. The CDR3 coding sequence is TGTGCCGGCAGTTTAAACGTTTACCAAGAGACCCAGTACTTC. This encodes CAGSLNVYQETQYF.

This rearrangement joins TRBV6-6 to TRBJ2-7, with 7 bases lining up with TRBD1. V gave up 1 base and J gave up 0 bases; unmatched junction bases: 6. Germline loops: CDR1 MNHNY, CDR2 SVGAGI (reference sequence). CDR3 length equals 16 residues. This CDR3 is CASSYWGQSTSYEQYF. Here the CDR3 DNA reads TGTGCCAGCAGTTACTGGGGACAGTCGACCTCCTACGAGCAGTACTTC.

V usage is TRBV27 and J usage is TRBJ2-3; possibly TRBD2 for D (6 bases). The CDR3 totals 14 residues. From germline, CDR1 is MNHEY and CDR2 SMNVEV (reference sequence). The V end lost 5 bases, the J end lost 0 bases, and 9 bases lay between the germline ends. Here the CDR3 DNA reads TGTGCCAGCAGTCTTAGCGGAAGCACAGATACGCAGTATTTT. Encoded protein: CASSLSGSTDTQYF.

This clone showed up just a few times. J is TRBJ2-1 and V is TRBV25-1; D is perhaps TRBD1 (6 bases). With 4 bases removed from V and 0 bases from J, the gap between germline ends came to 13 bases. The CDR3 loop spans 16 amino acids. CDR1 and CDR2 (germline): MGHDK, SYGVNS. CDR3 protein: CASSGPGQLSYNEQFF. The CDR3 nucleotides are TGTGCCAGCAGTGGGCCCGGACAGCTCTCCTACAATGAGCAGTTCTTC.